Shown below are 29 T cell receptor beta chains from a single sample sequenced in a study of T cell repertoires in cytomegalovirus infection. One entry per CDR3 protein, called by TCRdb with MiXCR from the reads. The sample consists of roughly 280,000 distinct CDR3 sequences, roughly 13% of them appearing once. Sequenced material: PBMCs. These receptors all come from a human donor in good health (CMV status not recorded). Some clones in this sample may be carry-over from other donors' samples.

Only a few counts were recorded for this clonotype. The chain links TRBV29-1 to TRBJ2-3; D remains unclear. Germline loops: CDR1 SQVTM, CDR2 ANQGSEA. V dropped 7 bases and J dropped 4 bases, with 12 bases sitting between them. The CDR3 length is 12 residues. Here the CDR3 DNA reads TGCAGCGCAGTTGTACTCTCAGATACGCAGTATTTT. Protein sequence: CSAVVLSDTQYF.

The gene calls are TRBV25-1 and TRBJ2-7; 9 nucleotides line up with TRBD1. The CDR3 is 17 amino acids. CDR1 and CDR2 (germline): MGHDK, SYGVNS. V lost 1 base, J lost 7 bases, and 14 bases stayed unmatched. CDR3 nucleotides: TGTGCCAGCAGTGAATTACCTCCCCCACAGGGGGCGCGAGAGCAGTACTTC. This codes for CASSELPPPQGAREQYF.

The chain links TRBV4-1 to TRBJ2-1; no definite D call. V lost 0 bases and J 6 bases, leaving 9 bases between the germline ends. The CDR3 runs 14 residues. In germline, CDR1 is MGHRA, CDR2 YSYEKL. The CDR3, as DNA: TGCGCCAGCAGCCAAGAAGGCCAGGTCAATGAGCAGTTCTTC. Protein product: CASSQEGQVNEQFF.

On this clonotype: A much larger clone lies a single base off, so this may be a read error. This chain connects TRBV10-2 to TRBJ1-2; 9 bases align to TRBD1. CDR1 and CDR2 from the germline V gene are WSHSY and SAAADI. This CDR3 is built from 15 residues. V lost 6 bases and J lost 9; bases outside the gene matches: 14. The CDR3 DNA sequence: TGCGCCAGCAGGAGGGAACAGGGGGCAAATCTTAGCTACACCTTC. As protein: CASRREQGANLSYTF.

This chain connects TRBV5-8 to TRBJ1-1; D remains ambiguous. This CDR3 comprises 14 residues. Germline CDR1 reads SGHTS; CDR2 reads YDEGEE. The V end was cut by 1 base, the J end by 0 bases, with 7 bases between. CDR3 nucleotides: TGTGCCAGCAGCTTGATCGGGTTGAACACTGAAGCTTTCTTT. Its translation: CASSLIGLNTEAFF.

This clonotype was seen ten or more times. The V call is TRBV6-6, the J call TRBJ1-3; D gene uncertain. The CDR3 consists of 14 residues. The V end lost 6 bases, the J end lost 0 bases, and 9 bases lay between the germline ends. CDR1 and CDR2 from the germline V gene are MNHNY and SVGAGI (reference sequence). CDR3 residues: CASRPSLSGNTIYF. CDR3 coding DNA: TGTGCCAGCAGACCATCCCTCTCTGGAAACACCATATATTTT.

V gene TRBV18 combines with J gene TRBJ1-5; possibly TRBD1 for D (6 bases). Germline V gene sequence: CDR1 KGHSH, CDR2 LQKENI. Trimming removed 5 bases at V and 0 bases at J, with 14 bases between. The CDR3 has 16 residues. For the CDR3, the DNA is TGTGCCAGCTCAACACAGGGATCCCTTAGCAATCAGCCCCAGCATTTT. Protein product: CASSTQGSLSNQPQHF.

This clonotype was seen ten or more times. This sequence joins TRBV7-9 and TRBJ2-5; D is undetermined. The germline V gene has CDR1 SEHNR and CDR2 FQNEAQ (reference sequence). V gave up 3 bases and J gave up 6 bases, with 11 bases separating them. The CDR3 runs to 13 residues. CDR3 sequence (DNA): TGTGCCAGCAGCTTCGATTCCAAGAAGACCCAGTACTTC. It encodes CASSFDSKKTQYF.

This clonotype was recorded many times. The chain is built from TRBV28 and TRBJ1-2; D uncertain. Germline V lookup: CDR1 MDHEN, CDR2 SYDVKM. The V end was cut by 5 bases, the J end by 0 bases, with 4 bases between. The CDR3 spans 12 residues. The CDR3 loop is CASSPANYGYTF. As DNA, the CDR3 is TGTGCCAGCAGTCCAGCTAACTATGGCTACACCTTC.

This clonotype was seen at least ten times. This chain joins TRBV28 and TRBJ1-4, with TRBD1 matching 8 bases. The germline V gene has CDR1 MDHEN and CDR2 SYDVKM. The CDR3 runs to 14 residues. After removal of 5 bases from V and 8 bases from J, the junction contained 7 bases not matched to a gene. CDR3 bases: TGTGCCAGCAGTCCACAGGGGGTGCAAGAAAAACTGTTTTTT. It codes for CASSPQGVQEKLFF. The whole variable domain, remainder taken from reference TRBV28 and TRBJ1-4, is DVKVTQSSRYLVKRTGEKVFLECVQDMDHENMFWYRQDPGLGLRLIYFSYDVKMKEKGDIPEGYSVSREKKERFSLILESASTNQTSMYLCASSPQGVQEKLFFGSGTQLSVL.

This clonotype has ten or more counts. The chain is built from TRBV11-2 and TRBJ2-1; the match to TRBD2 covers 14 bases. This CDR3 contains 16 residues. Germline V gene data show CDR1 as SGHAT and CDR2 as FQNNGV. The trim removed 1 base at V and 7 bases at J, leaving 3 bases unmatched. In DNA, the CDR3 is TGTGCCAGCAGCTTAGCGGGACTAGCGGGAGTAAATGAGCAGTTCTTC. The encoded protein is CASSLAGLAGVNEQFF.

At least ten counts were recorded for this clonotype. V is TRBV7-9 and J is TRBJ2-1; D possibly corresponds to TRBD1 (6 bases). The CDR3 sequence is 15 residues long. V lost 5 bases, J lost 6 bases, and 17 bases lay in between. Germline values: CDR1 SEHNR, CDR2 FQNEAQ (reference sequence). This chain's CDR3 is CASSQDRPGTNEQFF. In nucleotides, the CDR3 is TGTGCCAGCAGCCAGGACAGACCGGGAACCAATGAGCAGTTCTTC.

The rearrangement links TRBV19 to TRBJ1-1; no clear D gene. Germline V gene sequence: CDR1 LNHDA, CDR2 SQIVND (reference sequence). The CDR3 extends over 13 amino acids. Deletions cut 3 bases from V and 4 bases from J, with 9 bases between. The CDR3 DNA is TGTGCCAGTAGTATCGGAGGGATCACTGAAGCTTTCTTT. Translation: CASSIGGITEAFF.

Only a few counts were recorded for this clonotype. This sequence joins TRBV4-2 and TRBJ2-1, with TRBD2 matching 7 bases. CDR3 length equals 14 residues. V was pared by 4 bases and J by 7 bases, with 7 bases of the junction left unmatched. Germline values: CDR1 LGHNA, CDR2 YNFKEQ. CDR3 sequence reads: CASSPSGFGNEQFF. The CDR3 coding sequence is TGTGCCAGCAGCCCTAGCGGCTTCGGGAATGAGCAGTTCTTC.

This clonotype has just a few counts. CDR3 sequence: CSVTDRGGSYEQYF. DNA for the CDR3: TGCAGCGTGACGGACAGGGGAGGGTCCTACGAGCAGTACTTC. The V call is TRBV29-1, the J call TRBJ2-7; 9 nucleotides match TRBD1. This CDR3 is 14 amino acids long. Losses at the gene ends were 6 bases for V and 1 base for J; bases not matched to a gene: 7. Looked up from germline, CDR1 is SQVTM and CDR2 is ANQGSEA.

In its sample, this clonotype was seen many times. The chain joins TRBV6-5 to TRBJ1-1, with a possible D match to TRBD1 (6 bases). CDR1 and CDR2 from the germline V gene are MNHEY and SVGAGI. The CDR3 extends over 14 amino acids. V shed 6 bases and J shed 1 base, with 12 bases lying between them. CDR3 DNA sequence: TGTGCCAGCAGCCGCGGACAGCAGAACACTGAAGCTTTCTTT. This gives the protein CASSRGQQNTEAFF.

The chain links TRBV7-9 to TRBJ1-6; D gene ambiguous. Between the trimmed V and J ends, which lost 1 base and 7 bases, there was a span of 8 bases. Germline V CDR1 and CDR2: SEHNR, FQNEAQ (reference sequence). The CDR3 runs to 14 residues. CDR3 DNA sequence: TGTGCCAGCAGCTTAGACAGTAAAAATTCACCCCTCCACTTT. Residues: CASSLDSKNSPLHF.

This clonotype was observed many times. The rearrangement links TRBV10-3 to TRBJ1-1; D might be TRBD1 (5 bases). Germline V gene sequence: CDR1 ENHRY, CDR2 SYGVKD. The CDR3 runs to 14 residues. V was cut by 5 bases and J by 2 bases, with 12 bases left in between. The CDR3 DNA reads as TGTGCCATCAGTTCGGGACTTCCAAACACTGAAGCTTTCTTT. It translates to CAISSGLPNTEAFF.

In this sample, this clonotype turned up many times. The rearrangement uses TRBV7-9 and TRBJ1-1; D gene uncertain. The CDR3 runs 13 residues. The V gene lost 4 bases and the J gene lost 1 base, with 7 bases spanning the gap. The germline gives CDR1 SEHNR, CDR2 FQNEAQ (reference sequence). The CDR3 here is CASSSWGNTEAFF. In DNA, the CDR3 is TGTGCCAGCAGCTCGTGGGGGAACACTGAAGCTTTCTTT.

This clonotype has just a few counts. V gene TRBV20-1 combines with J gene TRBJ1-5; 8 positions agree with TRBD1. This CDR3 is 16 amino acids long. Germline CDR1 reads DFQATT; CDR2 reads SNEGSKA (reference sequence). V lost 3 bases to trimming and J lost 6 bases; unmatched junction nucleotides: 13. This CDR3 is CSASFVGQGASQPQHF. CDR3 DNA sequence: TGCAGTGCTAGTTTCGTAGGGCAGGGGGCTAGTCAGCCCCAGCATTTT.

This clonotype was detected many times. This chain uses TRBV28 with TRBJ2-6; 8 nucleotides match TRBD1. The CDR3 spans 18 residues. CDR1 MDHEN and CDR2 SYDVKM come from the germline V gene. Unmatched junction bases numbered 7, after V lost 1 base and J lost 2 bases. The CDR3 region has the DNA TGTGCCAGCAGTTTATATGGGACAGGAGGGGCTGGGGCCAACGTCCTGACTTTC. Amino acids: CASSLYGTGGAGANVLTF. The full variable domain, rest sourced from reference TRBV28 and TRBJ2-6, is DVKVTQSSRYLVKRTGEKVFLECVQDMDHENMFWYRQDPGLGLRLIYFSYDVKMKEKGDIPEGYSVSREKKERFSLILESASTNQTSMYLCASSLYGTGGAGANVLTFGAGSRLTVL.

The chain couples TRBV20-1 to TRBJ2-7, with D maybe TRBD1 (5 bases). CDR3 length equals 11 residues. Trimming took off 2 bases at V and 4 bases at J, with 6 bases between the two ends. Germline assignment: CDR1 DFQATT and CDR2 SNEGSKA (reference sequence). The CDR3 sequence is CSARQGYEQYF. CDR3 nucleotide sequence: TGCAGTGCTAGACAGGGTTACGAGCAGTACTTC.

This clonotype was seen a handful of times. The chain uses TRBV14 and TRBJ1-3; unclear D gene. The CDR3 has 12 residues. Germline V lookup: CDR1 SGHDN, CDR2 FVKESK. V shed 5 bases and J shed 5 bases, with 7 bases lying between them. The CDR3 DNA follows: TGTGCCAGCAGCTTCGACCGAAACACCATATATTTT. This translates into CASSFDRNTIYF.

This rearrangement joins TRBV2 to TRBJ1-5, with D tentatively TRBD1 (5 bases). Trimming shortened V by 7 bases and J by 4 bases, and 14 bases separated the two germline ends. The CDR3 has 14 residues. Germline V CDR1 and CDR2: SNHLY, FYNNEI. CDR3 in DNA: TGTGCCAGCATTGAGGGGACCCTTAATCAGCCCCAGCATTTT. It is translated as CASIEGTLNQPQHF.

To note about this clonotype: Possible read error: a much larger clone is one base away. The rearrangement uses TRBV28 and TRBJ1-4; D is possibly TRBD1 (6 bases). The CDR3 runs to 15 residues. Germline V CDR1 and CDR2: MDHEN, SYDVKM. The DNA of the CDR3 is TGTGCCAGCCGTTTATTCCTAGGGGGGAATGAAAAACTGTTTTTT. Translating gives CASRLFLGGNEKLFF.

The chain couples TRBV19 to TRBJ1-3; tentative D call: TRBD1 (5 bases). This CDR3 is built from 16 residues. V was shortened by 6 bases and J by 4 bases, with 19 bases between the two germline ends. Germline V gene sequence: CDR1 LNHDA, CDR2 SQIVND (reference sequence). CDR3 amino acids: CASRNPAGRGGNTIYF. The CDR3 nucleotides read TGTGCCAGTAGGAATCCCGCGGGACGCGGAGGAAACACCATATATTTT.

The rearrangement joins TRBV7-3 to TRBJ2-1; unclear D gene. Trimming took off 6 bases at V and 9 bases at J, with 12 bases between the two ends. Germline CDR1 and CDR2: SGHTA and FQGTGA. This CDR3 region has 12 residues. CDR3 DNA: TGTGCCAGCAGTTCGTCGTCGGGTGAGCAGTTCTTC. Its protein is CASSSSSGEQFF.

This clonotype was counted ten times or more. The chain carries TRBV11-2 and TRBJ2-7, with 10 bases matching TRBD2. The CDR3 runs to 14 residues. With 5 bases clipped from V and 4 bases from J, the junction kept 5 bases outside the gene matches. Germline CDR1 reads SGHAT; CDR2 reads FQNNGV. CDR3 loop: CASSPPGLAYEQYF. CDR3 nucleotides: TGTGCCAGCAGCCCTCCGGGACTAGCGTACGAGCAGTACTTC.

Comment on this clonotype: The junction departs from germline at one end; a sequencing error may be responsible. As DNA, the CDR3 is TGTGTCAGCGTACCCTCCGGGACAGGGGGACACGAGCAGTACTTC. Translated, it gives CVSVPSGTGGHEQYF. The chain combines TRBV7-9 with TRBJ2-7; 11 nucleotides line up with TRBD1. Germline CDR1 and CDR2: SEHNR and FQNEAQ (reference sequence). This CDR3 comprises 15 residues.